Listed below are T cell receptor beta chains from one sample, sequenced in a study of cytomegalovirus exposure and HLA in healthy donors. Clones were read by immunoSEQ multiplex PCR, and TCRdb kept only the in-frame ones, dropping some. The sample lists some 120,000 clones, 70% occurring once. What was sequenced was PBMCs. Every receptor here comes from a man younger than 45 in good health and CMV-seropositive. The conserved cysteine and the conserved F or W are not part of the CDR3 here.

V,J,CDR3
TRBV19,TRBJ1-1,ASSIQGTLEAF
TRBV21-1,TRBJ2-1,ASRRGGAYNEQF
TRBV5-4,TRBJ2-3,ASSFRTSGIRGIATDTQY
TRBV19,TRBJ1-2,ASRIGARDRVGYGYT
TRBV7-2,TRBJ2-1,ASSLDGQGRLRNEQF
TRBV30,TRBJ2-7,AWRPGGFEQY
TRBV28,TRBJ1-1,ASSLYLDRGGTEAF
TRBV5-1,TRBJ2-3,ASSHGEGQDTQY
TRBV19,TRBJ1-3,ASSVDRTGNTIY
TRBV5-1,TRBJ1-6,ASSLWWDRDSPLH
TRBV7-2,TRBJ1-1,ASSPGRRAAF
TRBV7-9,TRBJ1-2,ASSRTGEGYT
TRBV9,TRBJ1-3,ASSVGTGRNTIY
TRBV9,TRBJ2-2,ASSFVVGELF
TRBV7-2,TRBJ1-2,ASSLGGGRGYT
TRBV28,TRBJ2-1,ASSPRGLAGGRSYNEQF
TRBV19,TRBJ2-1,ASRRSGNAEEQF
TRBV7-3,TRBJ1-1,ASSLRGGDRANTEAF
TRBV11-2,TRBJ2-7,ASSLGDSSYEQY
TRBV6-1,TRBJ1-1,ASKVRANTEAF
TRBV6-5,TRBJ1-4,ASKGQGPGEKLF
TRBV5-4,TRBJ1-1,ASSSGTGNTEAF
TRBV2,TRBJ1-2,ASSEALRGQETNYGYT
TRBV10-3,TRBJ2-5,AISESGSLRETQY
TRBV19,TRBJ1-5,ASSIAIRVGQPQH
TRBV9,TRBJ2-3,ASSVGAGRNTDTQY
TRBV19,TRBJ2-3,ASSTAGEGDTQY
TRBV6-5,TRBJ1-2,ASSYSIRGHGYT
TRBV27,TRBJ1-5,ASSSQGAWGQPQH
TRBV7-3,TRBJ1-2,ASSPRTGEGYT
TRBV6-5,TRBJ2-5,ASSPDSGGRETQY
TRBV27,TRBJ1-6,ASSSSGGQTLH
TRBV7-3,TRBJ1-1,ASSFSGRGEEAF
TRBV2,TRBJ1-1,ASSEDSMNTEAF
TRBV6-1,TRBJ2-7,ASSELAGGSRGEQY
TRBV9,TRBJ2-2,ASSVGGGYTGELF
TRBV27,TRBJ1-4,ASSFGQGALGEKLF
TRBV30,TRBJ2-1,AWSVPRIGLAGGENEQF
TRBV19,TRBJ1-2,ASSIGEYGYT
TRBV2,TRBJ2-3,ASSEVRGDPGDTDTQY
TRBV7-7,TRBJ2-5,ASTTGAGDQETQY
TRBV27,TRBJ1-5,ATASRGVGQPQH
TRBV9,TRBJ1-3,ASSPRREPNTIY
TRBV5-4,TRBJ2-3,ASSPRLAGGRSTDTQY
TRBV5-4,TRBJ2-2,ASSLVQNTGELF
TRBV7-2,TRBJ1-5,ASSLDRVSNQPQH
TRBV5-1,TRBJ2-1,ASSFKRGGLGNEQF
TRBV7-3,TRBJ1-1,ASSLTLTGANTEAF
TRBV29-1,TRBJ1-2,SVEQGGYT